This TCR beta chain comes out of a study of blood T cell repertoires in COVID-19. Study as a whole: The study drew acute and convalescent COVID-19 samples from the United States, Italy and Spain. In each case, the material was cDNA or gDNA derived from T cells, B-cell-depleted T cells, or PBMCs.

As processed by the authors: For nucleated cells, counts were estimated from reference gene primer amplification. Clones were sequenced by immunoSEQ multiplex PCR, and TCRdb holds only the in-frame ones, with some missing. V, J and clone size reflect that table, while D and trimming were determined from the DNA. Found here are roughly 100,000 clones, roughly 90% of them singletons; the top ten hold 6% to 6.5%. This clone is a singleton in its sample. Germline V gene sequence: CDR1 KGHDR, CDR2 SFDVKD. This CDR3 contains 14 residues. Trimming pared 4 bases from V and 2 bases from J, leaving 11 bases between.

This sequence joins TRBV24-1 and TRBJ2-7; TRBD2 is a possible D gene (6 bases). The source is a human donor in a cohort sampled during active COVID-19. The sample consisted of peripheral blood. The CDR3 reads CATSDWEAPYEQYF. CDR3 bases: TGTGCCACCAGTGACTGGGAGGCCCCCTACGAGCAGTACTTC.